These 10 T cell receptor beta chains were sequenced from one sample in a study of beta chain features in type 1 diabetes. Expressed TCRB transcripts were sequenced because the entire RNA isolate underwent reverse transcription. Generated by immunoSEQ multiplex PCR, the TCRdb table keeps only in-frame clones and is missing some. Seen here are approximately 140,000 clones, under 60% observed once, and the top ten hold around 0.39%. The sequenced sample consisted of Tregs from blood. The receptor source for this set is a man between 18 and 29 years old in good health.

This clone was counted a few times. The rearrangement links TRBV7-2 to TRBJ1-2, with TRBD1 identical over 8 bases. J gave up 6 bases and V 5 bases, and 11 bases lay outside the gene matches. Germline-derived CDR1 and CDR2 are SGHTA and FQGNSA. This CDR3 region has 15 residues. The chain's CDR3 is CASSMGVDREDGYTF. The CDR3 DNA follows: TGTGCCAGCAGCATGGGGGTGGACAGGGAAGATGGCTACACCTTC.

The rearrangement joins TRBV7-2 to TRBJ2-5, with TRBD2 identical over 7 bases. This CDR3 spans 14 amino acids. In germline, CDR1 is SGHTA, CDR2 FQGNSA. The V gene end was trimmed by 1 base and the J gene end by 2 bases; junction bases not matched to a gene: 1. CDR3 sequence reads: CASSLVSGQETQYF. The CDR3 DNA reads as TGTGCCAGCAGCTTAGTTAGCGGGCAAGAGACCCAGTACTTC.

The chain is built from TRBV4-3 and TRBJ2-1; 7 bases line up with TRBD1. Germline loops: CDR1 LGHNA, CDR2 YSLEER. The CDR3 has 14 residues. After removal of 1 base from V and 8 bases from J, the junction contained 5 bases not matched to a gene. The CDR3 region has the DNA TGCGCCAGCAGCCAAGGGCAGGGGGATGATGAGCAGTTCTTC. It translates to CASSQGQGDDEQFF.

The J gene is TRBJ2-6, the V gene TRBV15; 9 bases fit TRBD1. This CDR3 contains 17 residues. Unmatched junction bases numbered 11, after V lost 7 bases and J lost 4 bases. Looked up from germline, CDR1 is LNHNV and CDR2 is YYDKDF (reference sequence). The CDR3 DNA follows: TGTGCCACCAACCCAGACAGGGGGGGTCCGGGGGCCAACGTCCTGACTTTC. Amino acids: CATNPDRGGPGANVLTF. The entire variable domain, with the rest obtained from reference TRBV15 and TRBJ2-6, is as follows: DAMVIQNPRYQVTQFGKPVTLSCSQTLNHNVMYWYQQKSSQAPKLLFHYYDKDFNNEADTPDNFQSRRPNTSFCFLDIRSPGLGDTAMYLCATNPDRGGPGANVLTFGAGSRLTVL.

This clone was recorded a few times. The rearrangement uses TRBV7-9 and TRBJ2-7, with a possible D match to TRBD2 (6 bases). V gave up 4 bases and J gave up 2 bases, with 15 bases separating them. Germline lookup yields CDR1 SEHNR and CDR2 FQNEAQ (reference sequence). The CDR3 extends over 15 amino acids. DNA for the CDR3: TGTGCCAGCAGCTCCAGTGGAGGGGCTACCTACGAGCAGTACTTC. It is translated as CASSSSGGATYEQYF. The full variable domain, in which reference TRBV7-9 and TRBJ2-7 provide the parts outside the CDR3, is DTGVSQNPRHKITKRGQNVTFRCDPISEHNRLYWYRQTLGQGPEFLTYFQNEAQLEKSRLLSDRFSAERPKGSFSTLEIQRTEQGDSAMYLCASSSSGGATYEQYFGPGTRLTVT.

The chain links TRBV19 to TRBJ2-1; 7 positions agree with TRBD2. Trimming took 10 bases from V and 6 from J; bases not matched to a gene: 15. Looked up from germline, CDR1 is LNHDA and CDR2 is SQIVND (reference sequence). The CDR3 contains 15 residues. CDR3 in amino acids: CATAGDYANFNEQFF. The CDR3 DNA sequence: TGTGCCACCGCGGGGGACTACGCTAACTTCAATGAGCAGTTCTTC.

J is TRBJ1-1 and V is TRBV11-1, with D possibly matching TRBD1 (5 bases). Germline CDR1 SGHAT, CDR2 FQDESV (reference sequence). CDR3 size: 15 residues. Trimming shortened V by 5 bases and J by 10 bases, and 23 bases separated the two germline ends. Written as DNA, the CDR3 is TGTGCCAGCAGCCGACGGACGACAGTACTATTGGGAGCTTTCTTT. Translated, it gives CASSRRTTVLLGAFF.

Only one count was recorded for this clone. The J gene is TRBJ2-1, the V gene TRBV4-3; 7 bases match TRBD2. CDR3 length: 18 residues. Per the germline V gene, CDR1 is LGHNA and CDR2 is YSLEER. The J segment lost 2 bases and the V segment lost 2 bases, leaving 12 bases of the junction unmatched. This chain's CDR3 is CASSQYWSVSGAYNEQFF. The CDR3 DNA reads as TGCGCCAGCAGCCAATATTGGTCAGTGAGCGGGGCCTACAATGAGCAGTTCTTC.

The chain carries TRBV28 and TRBJ2-7, with a weak D call TRBD1 (5 bases). Looked up from germline, CDR1 is MDHEN and CDR2 is SYDVKM. The CDR3 has 13 amino acids. Trimming cost V 3 bases and J 2 bases, with 8 bases left between them. The CDR3 reads CASSFDRTYEQYF. DNA of the CDR3: TGTGCCAGCAGTTTCGACAGAACCTACGAGCAGTACTTC.

This clone was detected only a few times. The chain links TRBV5-4 to TRBJ2-2, with D possibly being TRBD2 (7 bases). There are 16 residues in the CDR3. Per germline, CDR1 SGHNT and CDR2 YYREEE (reference sequence). Trimming removed 3 bases from V and 5 bases from J, with 17 bases in between. CDR3 sequence (DNA): TGTGCCAGCAGCTGGGGTCTCGGGGGGCGAACCGGGGAGCTGTTTTTT. Amino acid sequence: CASSWGLGGRTGELFF. Drawing the rest from reference TRBV5-4 and TRBJ2-2, the complete variable domain is ETGVTQSPTHLIKTRGQQVTLRCSSQSGHNTVSWYQQALGQGPQFIFQYYREEENGRGNFPPRFSGLQFPNYSSELNVNALELDDSALYLCASSWGLGGRTGELFFGEGSRLTVL.